This entry is about one TCR beta chain. The source of the sample is a study of blood T cell repertoires in COVID-19. The wider study: The samples span acute and convalescent COVID-19 from the United States, Italy and Spain.

In the original processing: Estimation of nucleated cell counts relied on the amplification of reference gene primers. Here immunoSEQ multiplex PCR was the method, and the copy in TCRdb shows in-frame clones only, minus some. From that table come the V and J calls and clone size; the DNA was used to work out D and trimming. Here the sample spans over 200,000 clones, 81% being singletons. Residents of about two dozen US areas, aged about 18 to 89 years, made up the participants. The CDR3 runs to 14 residues. Germline CDR1 and CDR2: SGHVS and FQNEAQ. Trimming left V 2 bases short and J 1 base short, with 8 bases between.

The chain links TRBV7-8 to TRBJ1-2; D remains ambiguous. Sequenced: PBMCs or T cells enriched from blood (not recorded which). The receptor was derived from a woman in her forties or fifties with acute COVID-19. CDR3 loop: CASSLNTYNYGYTF. In DNA, the CDR3 is TGTGCCAGCAGCTTAAATACTTATAACTATGGCTACACCTTC.